Presented here are 5 T cell receptor beta chains from one specimen sequenced in a study of T-cell reconstitution after alpha-beta-depleted transplantation in children. A library of TCRbeta sequences, prepared with unique molecular identifiers, was generated. TCRdb re-called the PCR reads with MiXCR, one entry per CDR3 protein. The sample lists around 270,000 distinct CDR3 sequences, less than 9.5% seen once, with approximately 9.6% in the top ten. Study conclusions and caveats: T-cell counts and diversity at one year post-transplant came mainly from newly produced T cells.

Their antigens are not known. The starting material was peripheral blood, obtained 360 days after TCRalphabeta/CD19-depleted stem cell transplant. The receptor source for this set is a female patient between 2 and 10 years old who had a stem cell transplant for Fanconi anemia, so the T cells may come from the graft donor.

This clonotype was picked up many times. The chain carries TRBV5-1 and TRBJ2-5; D is perhaps TRBD1 or TRBD2 (6 bases each). This CDR3 has 15 amino acids. The V end lost 1 base, the J end lost 5 bases, and 15 bases lay between the germline ends. CDR1 and CDR2 (germline): SGHRS, YFSETQ. CDR3 loop: CASSLYSGAQETQYF. In nucleotides, the CDR3 is TGCGCCAGCAGCTTGTACTCGGGGGCGCAGGAGACCCAGTACTTC.

This clonotype was seen at least ten times. The V gene is TRBV20-1, the J gene TRBJ2-7; 7 bases are a match to TRBD1. There are 11 residues in the CDR3. V lost 5 bases and J lost 4; bases outside the gene matches: 2. Per germline, CDR1 DFQATT and CDR2 SNEGSKA (reference sequence). The chain's CDR3 is CSAQQGYEQYF. The CDR3 region has the DNA TGCAGTGCTCAACAGGGGTACGAGCAGTACTTC.

Many counts were recorded for this clonotype. The chain links TRBV24-1 to TRBJ2-1; D not certain. In germline, CDR1 is KGHDR, CDR2 SFDVKD. Trimming took 6 bases from V and 4 from J, leaving 9 bases between them. CDR3 length: 13 residues. As DNA, the CDR3 is TGTGCCACCAGTATTACGGGTTACAATGAGCAGTTCTTC. Translated: CATSITGYNEQFF.

This clonotype came up a few times. The chain carries TRBV6-5 and TRBJ2-3; D is ambiguous. Germline CDR1 is MNHEY and CDR2 is SVGAGI. This CDR3 spans 16 amino acids. Trimming took 3 bases from V and 6 from J, leaving 19 bases between them. The CDR3 DNA reads TGTGCCAGCAGTTATCGTGGGTTGGGCCGCGGCGATACGCAGTATTTT. This encodes CASSYRGLGRGDTQYF.

This clonotype came up a few times. The rearrangement uses TRBV7-6 and TRBJ1-1; D perhaps matches TRBD1 (5 bases). This CDR3 spans 12 amino acids. Germline CDR1 is SGHVS and CDR2 is FNYEAQ. Trimming shortened V by 3 bases and J by 11 bases, and 13 bases separated the two germline ends. The CDR3 region has the DNA TGTGCCAGCAGCTTTCCCAGTGGGACGGCTTTCTTT. As protein: CASSFPSGTAFF.